The rows below give T cell receptor beta chains drawn from one sample of a study of blood T cell repertoires in COVID-19. Profiled with immunoSEQ multiplex PCR; TCRdb holds only in-frame clones, not every one. The sample includes about 250,000 clones, approximately 91% seen only once; the top ten take 0.94%. Input material: peripheral blood. These receptors originate from a woman between 40 and 55 years old who had recovered from COVID-19. Both conserved end residues are part of each CDR3. A D gene is named only where the DNA matches it firmly.

CDR3 protein: CASSQEVSRLEQYF
CDR3 DNA: TGTGCCAGCAGCCAAGAAGTTAGCCGGTTAGAGCAGTACTTC
V gene: TRBV3-1/TRBV3-2
J gene: TRBJ2-7
D gene: .

CDR3 protein: CAWSVRDRAEQYF
CDR3 DNA: TGTGCCTGGAGTGTACGGGACAGGGCCGAGCAGTACTTC
V gene: TRBV30
J gene: TRBJ2-7
D gene: TRBD1

CDR3 protein: CASSATVQGNEQFF
CDR3 DNA: TGTGCCAGCAGCGCGACAGTGCAAGGGAATGAGCAGTTCTTC
V gene: TRBV14
J gene: TRBJ2-1
D gene: .

CDR3 protein: CASSVGGYYGYTF
CDR3 DNA: TGTGCCAGCAGTGTCGGGGGGTACTATGGCTACACCTTC
V gene: TRBV6-2/TRBV6-3
J gene: TRBJ1-2
D gene: .

CDR3 protein: CASRGGTSGNYEQYF
CDR3 DNA: TGTGCCAGCAGAGGGGGGACTAGCGGGAACTACGAGCAGTACTTC
V gene: TRBV3-1/TRBV3-2
J gene: TRBJ2-7
D gene: TRBD2

CDR3 protein: CASSPGLGHSYEQYF
CDR3 DNA: TGCGCCAGCAGCCCCGGACTCGGGCACTCCTACGAGCAGTACTTC
V gene: TRBV5-1
J gene: TRBJ2-7
D gene: .

CDR3 protein: CASGPGQSPDTQYF
CDR3 DNA: TGCGCCAGCGGCCCCGGACAGAGTCCAGATACGCAGTATTTT
V gene: TRBV5-1
J gene: TRBJ2-3
D gene: .

CDR3 protein: CASSPGQGSAYEQYF
CDR3 DNA: TGTGCCAGCAGCCCGGGACAGGGGTCGGCCTACGAGCAGTACTTC
V gene: TRBV11-1
J gene: TRBJ2-7
D gene: TRBD1

CDR3 protein: CASSPGDTGELFF
CDR3 DNA: TGTGCCAGCAGCCCCGGGGACACCGGGGAGCTGTTTTTT
V gene: TRBV7-3
J gene: TRBJ2-2
D gene: .

CDR3 protein: CASSPTGTDTQYF
CDR3 DNA: TGTGCCAGCTCACCAACCGGGACAGATACGCAGTATTTT
V gene: TRBV18
J gene: TRBJ2-3
D gene: .

CDR3 protein: CASSQAGLSNEKLFF
CDR3 DNA: TGTGCCAGCAGCCAAGCAGGACTGTCTAATGAAAAACTGTTTTTT
V gene: TRBV3-1/TRBV3-2
J gene: TRBJ1-4
D gene: .

CDR3 protein: CASSQELSSGTGSTDTQYF
CDR3 DNA: TGTGCCAGCAGCCAAGAACTCAGTAGCGGGACCGGAAGCACAGATACGCAGTATTTT
V gene: TRBV3-1/TRBV3-2
J gene: TRBJ2-3
D gene: TRBD2

CDR3 protein: CASSFRTGAYEQYF
CDR3 DNA: TGTGCCAGCAGTTTCCGGACAGGGGCCTACGAGCAGTACTTC
V gene: TRBV6-6
J gene: TRBJ2-7
D gene: TRBD1

CDR3 protein: CASRVESSYEQYF
CDR3 DNA: TGTGCCAGCAGGGTAGAAAGCTCCTACGAGCAGTACTTC
V gene: TRBV6-5
J gene: TRBJ2-7
D gene: .